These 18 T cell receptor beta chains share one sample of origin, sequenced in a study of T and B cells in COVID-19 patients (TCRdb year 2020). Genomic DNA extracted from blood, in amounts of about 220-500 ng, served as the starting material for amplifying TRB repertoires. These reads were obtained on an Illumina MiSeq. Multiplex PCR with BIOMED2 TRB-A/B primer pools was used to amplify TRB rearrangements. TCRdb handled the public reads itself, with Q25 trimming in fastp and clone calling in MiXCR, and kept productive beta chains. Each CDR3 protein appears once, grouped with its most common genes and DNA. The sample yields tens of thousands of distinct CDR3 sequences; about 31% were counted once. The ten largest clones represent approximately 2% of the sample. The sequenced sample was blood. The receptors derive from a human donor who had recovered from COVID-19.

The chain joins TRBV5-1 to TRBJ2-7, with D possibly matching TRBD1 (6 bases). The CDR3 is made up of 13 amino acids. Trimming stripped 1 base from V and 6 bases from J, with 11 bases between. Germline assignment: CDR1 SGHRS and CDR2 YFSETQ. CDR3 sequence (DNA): TGCGCCAGCAGCTTGTACCAGGACAGCGAGCAGTACTTC. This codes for CASSLYQDSEQYF.

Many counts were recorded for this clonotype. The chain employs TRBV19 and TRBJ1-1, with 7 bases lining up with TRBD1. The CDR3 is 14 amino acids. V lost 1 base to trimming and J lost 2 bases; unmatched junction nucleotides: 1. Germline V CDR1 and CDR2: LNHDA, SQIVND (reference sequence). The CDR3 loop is CASSIGQGNTEAFF. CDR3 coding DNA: TGTGCCAGTAGTATAGGACAGGGTAACACTGAAGCTTTCTTT.

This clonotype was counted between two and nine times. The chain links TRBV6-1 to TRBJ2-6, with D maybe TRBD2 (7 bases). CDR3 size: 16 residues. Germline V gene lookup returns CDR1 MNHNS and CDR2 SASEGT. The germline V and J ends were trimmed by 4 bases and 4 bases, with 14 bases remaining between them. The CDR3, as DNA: TGTGCCAGCAGTGGAGTTGGGGGGGCCGGGGCCAACGTCCTGACTTTC. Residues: CASSGVGGAGANVLTF.

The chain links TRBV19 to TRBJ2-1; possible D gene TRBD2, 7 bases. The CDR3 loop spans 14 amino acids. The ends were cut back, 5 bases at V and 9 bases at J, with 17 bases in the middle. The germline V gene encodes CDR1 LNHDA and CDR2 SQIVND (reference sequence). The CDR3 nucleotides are TGTGCCAGTAGTGTTGGGGGGGCGCCAGCTGAGCAGTTCTTC. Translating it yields CASSVGGAPAEQFF.

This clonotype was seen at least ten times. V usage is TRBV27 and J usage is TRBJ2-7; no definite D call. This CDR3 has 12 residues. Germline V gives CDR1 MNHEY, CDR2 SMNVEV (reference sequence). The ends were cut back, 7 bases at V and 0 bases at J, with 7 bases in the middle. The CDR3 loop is CASIFSSYEQYF. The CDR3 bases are TGTGCCAGCATTTTCAGCTCCTACGAGCAGTACTTC.

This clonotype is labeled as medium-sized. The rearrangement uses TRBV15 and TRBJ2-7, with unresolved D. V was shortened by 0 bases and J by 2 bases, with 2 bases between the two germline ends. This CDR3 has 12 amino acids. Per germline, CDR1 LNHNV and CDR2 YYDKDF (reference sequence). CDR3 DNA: TGTGCCACCAGCAGAGAGCCCTACGAGCAGTACTTC. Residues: CATSREPYEQYF.

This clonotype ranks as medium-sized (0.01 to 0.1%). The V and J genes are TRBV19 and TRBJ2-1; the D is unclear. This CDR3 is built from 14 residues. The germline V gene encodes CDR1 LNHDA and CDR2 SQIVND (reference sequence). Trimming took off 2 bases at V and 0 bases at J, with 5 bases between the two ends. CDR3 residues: CASSITSSYNEQFF. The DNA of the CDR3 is TGTGCCAGTAGTATAACAAGCTCCTACAATGAGCAGTTCTTC.

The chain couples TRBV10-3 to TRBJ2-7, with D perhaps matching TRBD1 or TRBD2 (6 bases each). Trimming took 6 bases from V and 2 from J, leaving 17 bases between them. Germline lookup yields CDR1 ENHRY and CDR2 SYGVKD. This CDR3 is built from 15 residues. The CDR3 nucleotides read TGTGCCATCAGGAGCGATGAGGGGGGCGCCTACGAGCAGTACTTC. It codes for CAIRSDEGGAYEQYF.

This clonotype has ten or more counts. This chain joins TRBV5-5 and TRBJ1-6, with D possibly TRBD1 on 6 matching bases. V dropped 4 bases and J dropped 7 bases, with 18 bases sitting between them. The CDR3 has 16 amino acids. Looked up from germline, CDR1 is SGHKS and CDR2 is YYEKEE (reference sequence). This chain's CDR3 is CASSIKWPGVNSPLHF. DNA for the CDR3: TGTGCCAGCAGCATCAAGTGGCCAGGGGTGAATTCACCCCTCCACTTT.

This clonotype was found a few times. The DNA for the CDR3 is TGTGCCAGCACGGACAGGGGGCTCTCTGAAGCTTTCTTT. Translating it yields CASTDRGLSEAFF. This chain joins TRBV6-1 and TRBJ1-1; 11 bases match TRBD1. In germline, CDR1 is MNHNS, CDR2 SASEGT. The ends lost 7 bases at V and 6 bases at J; junction bases unmatched: 4. The CDR3 spans 13 residues.

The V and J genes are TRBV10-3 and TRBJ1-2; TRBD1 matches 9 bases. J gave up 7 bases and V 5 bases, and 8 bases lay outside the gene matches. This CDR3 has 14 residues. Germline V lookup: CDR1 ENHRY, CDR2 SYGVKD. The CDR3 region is CAISYRGQGRGYTF. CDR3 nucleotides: TGTGCCATCAGTTACAGGGGGCAGGGCCGTGGCTACACCTTC.

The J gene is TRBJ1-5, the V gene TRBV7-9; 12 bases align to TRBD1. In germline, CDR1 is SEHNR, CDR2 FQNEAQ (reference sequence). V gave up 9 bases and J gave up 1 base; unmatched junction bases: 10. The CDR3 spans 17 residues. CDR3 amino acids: CARSPGQGAWSNQPQHF. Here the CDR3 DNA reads TGTGCCAGAAGCCCGGGACAGGGGGCGTGGAGCAATCAGCCCCAGCATTTT.

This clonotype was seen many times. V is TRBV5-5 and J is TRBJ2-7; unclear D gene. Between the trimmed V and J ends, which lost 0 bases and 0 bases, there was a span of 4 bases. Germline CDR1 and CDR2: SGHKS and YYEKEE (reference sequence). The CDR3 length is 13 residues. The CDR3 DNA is TGTGCCAGCAGCTTGGAGGTCTCCTACGAGCAGTACTTC. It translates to CASSLEVSYEQYF.

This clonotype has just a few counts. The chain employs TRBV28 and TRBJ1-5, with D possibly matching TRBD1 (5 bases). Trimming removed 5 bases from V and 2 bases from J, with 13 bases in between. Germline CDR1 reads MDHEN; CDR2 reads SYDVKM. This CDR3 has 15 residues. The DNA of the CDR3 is TGTGCCAGCAGTCCAGGGTACGGGGGCAATCAGCCCCAGCATTTT. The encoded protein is CASSPGYGGNQPQHF.

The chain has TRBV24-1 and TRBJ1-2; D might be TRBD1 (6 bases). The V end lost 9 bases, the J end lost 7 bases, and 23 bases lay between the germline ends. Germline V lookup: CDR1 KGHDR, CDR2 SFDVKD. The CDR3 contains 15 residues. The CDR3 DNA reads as TGTGCCACCTCCCCGGGGTGGGGGCAGGTTCGTGGCTACACCTTC. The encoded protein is CATSPGWGQVRGYTF.

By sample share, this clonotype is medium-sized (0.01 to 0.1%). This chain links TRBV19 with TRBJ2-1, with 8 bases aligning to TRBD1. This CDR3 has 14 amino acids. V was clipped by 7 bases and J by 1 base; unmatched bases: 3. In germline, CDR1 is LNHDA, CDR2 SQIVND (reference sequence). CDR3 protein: CASNRQGSYNEQFF. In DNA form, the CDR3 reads TGTGCCAGTAACCGACAGGGGTCCTACAATGAGCAGTTCTTC.

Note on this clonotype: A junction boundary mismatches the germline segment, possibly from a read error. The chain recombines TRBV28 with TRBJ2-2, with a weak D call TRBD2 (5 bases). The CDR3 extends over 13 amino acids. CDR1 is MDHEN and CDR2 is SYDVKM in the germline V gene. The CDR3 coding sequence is TGTGCCAGCAGACTGGGGATCCCCGGGGTGCTGTTTTTT. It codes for CASRLGIPGVLFF.

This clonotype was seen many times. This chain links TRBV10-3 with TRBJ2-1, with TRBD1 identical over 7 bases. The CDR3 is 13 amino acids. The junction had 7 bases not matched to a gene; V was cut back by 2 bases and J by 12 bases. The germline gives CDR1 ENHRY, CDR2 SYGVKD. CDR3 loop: CAISEPPGQRQFF. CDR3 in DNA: TGTGCCATCAGTGAGCCTCCGGGACAGAGGCAGTTCTTC.